These 2 T cell receptor beta chains were sequenced from one sample in a study of blood T cell repertoires in COVID-19. Libraries were prepared by immunoSEQ multiplex PCR; TCRdb keeps only in-frame clonotypes and omits some of them. This sample yields about 370,000 clones, of which 85% to 90% are seen a single time; 5% to 8.5% belongs to the top ten. The sequenced sample was peripheral blood. These receptor sequences come from a man between 18 and 35 years old with active or convalescent COVID-19.

The chain has TRBV7-8 and TRBJ2-5; 7 positions agree with TRBD1. V shed 5 bases, J shed 4 bases, and the junction held 10 bases outside the gene matches. Germline assignment: CDR1 SGHVS and CDR2 FQNEAQ. The CDR3 has 15 amino acids. The CDR3 region is CASSLLTGARETQYF. CDR3 DNA: TGTGCCAGCAGCCTCTTAACAGGGGCGCGAGAGACCCAGTACTTC. Full variable domain (remainder filled in from reference TRBV7-8 and TRBJ2-5): GAGVSQSPRYKVAKRGQDVALRCDPISGHVSLFWYQQALGQGPEFLTYFQNEAQLDKSGLPSDRFFAERPEGSVSTLKIQRTQQEDSAVYLCASSLLTGARETQYFGPGTRLLVL.

The chain links TRBV4-3 to TRBJ1-1; 10 bases match TRBD1. Trimming at V came to 2 bases and at J to 5 bases, leaving 2 bases not matched to a gene. The CDR3 length is 14 residues. CDR1 and CDR2 (germline): LGHNA, YSLEER. In nucleotides, the CDR3 is TGCGCCAGCAGCCAACGACAGGGGGCAACTGAAGCTTTCTTT. It yields the protein CASSQRQGATEAFF.